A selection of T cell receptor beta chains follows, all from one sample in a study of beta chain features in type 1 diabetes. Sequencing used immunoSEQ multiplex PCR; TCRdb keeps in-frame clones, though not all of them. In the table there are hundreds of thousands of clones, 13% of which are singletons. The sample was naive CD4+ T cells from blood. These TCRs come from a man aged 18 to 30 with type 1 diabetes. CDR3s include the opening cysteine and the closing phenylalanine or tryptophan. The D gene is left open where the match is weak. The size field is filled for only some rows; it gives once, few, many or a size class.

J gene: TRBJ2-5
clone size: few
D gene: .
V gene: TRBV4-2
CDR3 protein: CASSPDTNQETQYF
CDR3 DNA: TGTGCCAGCAGCCCGGACACGAACCAAGAGACCCAGTACTTC

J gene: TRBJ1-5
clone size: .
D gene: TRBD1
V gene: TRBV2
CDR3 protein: CASSRTGDQPQHF
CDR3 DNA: TGTGCCAGCAGCCGGACAGGGGATCAGCCCCAGCATTTT

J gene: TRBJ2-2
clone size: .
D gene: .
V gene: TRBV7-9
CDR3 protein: CASSLNEEGELFF
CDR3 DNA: TGTGCCAGCAGCTTAAATGAGGAAGGGGAGCTGTTTTTT

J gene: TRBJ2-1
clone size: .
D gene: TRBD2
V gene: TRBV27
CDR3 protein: CASSWSGGASGEQFF
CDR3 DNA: TGTGCCAGCAGCTGGAGCGGGGGGGCTTCGGGTGAGCAGTTCTTC

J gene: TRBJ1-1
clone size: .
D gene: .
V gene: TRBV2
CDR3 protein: CASSGWNTTEAFF
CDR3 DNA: TGTGCCAGCAGTGGATGGAATACGACTGAAGCTTTCTTT

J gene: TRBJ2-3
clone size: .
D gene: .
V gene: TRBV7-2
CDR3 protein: CASSLEYVDTQYF
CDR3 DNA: TGTGCCAGCAGCTTAGAATATGTAGATACGCAGTATTTT

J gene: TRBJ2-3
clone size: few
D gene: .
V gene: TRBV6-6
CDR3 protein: CASRGGTDTQYF
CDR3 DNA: TGTGCCAGCAGGGGCGGGACAGATACGCAGTATTTT

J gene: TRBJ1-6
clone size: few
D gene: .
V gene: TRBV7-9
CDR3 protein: CASSSEGPLHF
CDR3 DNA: TGTGCCAGCAGCTCTGAGGGTCCCCTCCACTTT

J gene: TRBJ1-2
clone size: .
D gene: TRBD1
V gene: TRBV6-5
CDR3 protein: CATFAGTGNYGYTF
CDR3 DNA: TGTGCCACCTTCGCCGGGACAGGCAACTATGGCTACACCTTC

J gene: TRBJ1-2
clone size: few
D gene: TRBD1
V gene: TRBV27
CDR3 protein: CASSYKGGGQGQGYTF
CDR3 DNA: TGTGCCAGCAGTTATAAGGGAGGCGGACAGGGACAAGGCTACACCTTC

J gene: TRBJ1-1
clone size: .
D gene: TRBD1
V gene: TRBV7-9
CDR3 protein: CASSPRTGSSVGAFF
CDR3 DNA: TGTGCCAGCAGCCCCCGGACAGGAAGCTCAGTAGGAGCTTTCTTT

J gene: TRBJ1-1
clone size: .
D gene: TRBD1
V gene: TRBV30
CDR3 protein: CAWSPQGGSTEAFF
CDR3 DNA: TGTGCCTGGAGTCCACAAGGGGGCTCGACTGAAGCTTTCTTT

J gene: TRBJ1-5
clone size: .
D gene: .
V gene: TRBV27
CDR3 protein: CASSRTVQGFHSNQPQHF
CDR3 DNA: TGTGCCAGCAGCCGCACAGTCCAGGGTTTTCATAGCAATCAGCCCCAGCATTTT

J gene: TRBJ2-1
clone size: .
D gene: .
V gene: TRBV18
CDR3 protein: CASSPLTGYNEQFF
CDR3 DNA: TGTGCCAGCTCGCCTCTGACCGGCTACAATGAGCAGTTCTTC

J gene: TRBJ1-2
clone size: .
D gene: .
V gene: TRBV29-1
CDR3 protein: CSVDRGLRGYTF
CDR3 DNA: TGCAGCGTTGATCGGGGATTACGTGGCTACACCTTC

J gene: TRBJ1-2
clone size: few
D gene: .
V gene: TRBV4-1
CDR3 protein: CASSQRRTETYGYTF
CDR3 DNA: TGCGCCAGCAGCCAAAGGAGGACGGAGACCTATGGCTACACCTTC

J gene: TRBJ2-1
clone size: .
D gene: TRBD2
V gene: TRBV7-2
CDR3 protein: CASSFGAGGLYEQFF
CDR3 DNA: TGTGCCAGCAGCTTTGGGGCGGGGGGATTGTATGAGCAGTTCTTC

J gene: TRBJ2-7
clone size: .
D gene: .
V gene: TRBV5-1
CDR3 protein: CASSAGTLGYEQYF
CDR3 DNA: TGCGCCAGCAGCGCGGGAACATTGGGCTACGAGCAGTACTTC

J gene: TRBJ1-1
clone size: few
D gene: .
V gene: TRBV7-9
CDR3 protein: CASSLKGGNTEAFF
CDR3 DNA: TGTGCCAGCAGCTTAAAGGGGGGGAACACTGAAGCTTTCTTT

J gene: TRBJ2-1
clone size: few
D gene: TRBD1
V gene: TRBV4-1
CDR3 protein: CASSPLYRDRDYNEQFF
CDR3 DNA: TGCGCCAGCAGCCCCTTATACCGGGACAGGGACTACAATGAGCAGTTCTTC

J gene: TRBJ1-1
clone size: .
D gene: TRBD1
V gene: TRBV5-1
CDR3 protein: CASSLPGGSTEAFF
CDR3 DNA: TGCGCCAGCAGCTTGCCAGGGGGTTCCACTGAAGCTTTCTTT

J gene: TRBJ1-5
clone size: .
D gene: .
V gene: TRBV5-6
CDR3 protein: CASSLKGGGNQPQHF
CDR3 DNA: TGTGCCAGCAGCTTGAAAGGGGGTGGCAATCAGCCCCAGCATTTT

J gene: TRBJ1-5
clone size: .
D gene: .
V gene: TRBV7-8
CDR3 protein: CASSSGGGHSNQPQHF
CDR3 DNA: TGTGCCAGCAGCTCCGGCGGGGGGCACTCGAATCAGCCCCAGCATTTT

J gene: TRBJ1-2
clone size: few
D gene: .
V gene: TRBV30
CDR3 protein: CAWTRQVLNYGYTF
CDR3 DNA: TGTGCCTGGACCCGACAGGTCCTTAACTATGGCTACACCTTC

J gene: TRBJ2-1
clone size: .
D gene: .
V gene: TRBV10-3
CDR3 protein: CAISLGEATNEQFF
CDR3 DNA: TGTGCCATCAGTCTGGGAGAAGCGACCAATGAGCAGTTCTTC

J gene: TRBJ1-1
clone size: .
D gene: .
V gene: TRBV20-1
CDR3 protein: CSVSQNTEAFF
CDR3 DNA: TGCAGTGTCAGCCAGAACACTGAAGCTTTCTTT

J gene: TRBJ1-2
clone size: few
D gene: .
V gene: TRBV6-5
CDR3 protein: CASSYSSGALSYGYTF
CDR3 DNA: TGTGCCAGCAGTTACTCGTCAGGGGCCTTATCCTATGGCTACACCTTC

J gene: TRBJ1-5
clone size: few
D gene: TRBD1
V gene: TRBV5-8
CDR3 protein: CASRDPGQGSQPQHF
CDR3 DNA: TGTGCCAGCAGGGATCCGGGACAGGGGTCCCAGCCCCAGCATTTT

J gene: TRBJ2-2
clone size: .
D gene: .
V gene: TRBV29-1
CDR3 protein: CSVPKTSTGELFF
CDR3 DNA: TGCAGCGTTCCAAAAACCAGTACCGGGGAGCTGTTTTTT

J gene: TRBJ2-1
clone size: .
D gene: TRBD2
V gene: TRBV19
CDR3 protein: CASSMVAGVHNEQFF
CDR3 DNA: TGTGCCAGTAGTATGGTCGCGGGAGTCCACAATGAGCAGTTCTTC